Listed below are T cell receptor beta chains from one sample, sequenced in a study of blood T cell repertoires in COVID-19. Here immunoSEQ multiplex PCR was the method, and the copy in TCRdb shows in-frame clones only, minus some. The table includes approximately 260,000 clones, 89% detected once. Sequences were obtained from peripheral blood. These receptors all come from a man aged 45-65 years with acute or convalescent COVID-19. The CDR3 runs from the conserved cysteine through the conserved F or W. D genes are given only for firm matches. Not every row has a clone size; where given, it reads once, few, many or a size class.

TGTGCCATCAGGGAGGAGGGGGTGAGCACCGGGGAGCTGTTTTTT,CAIREEGVSTGELFF,TRBJ2-2,TRBV10-3,NA,NA
TGTGCCAGCAGGGGGAGGGGCAGGGGCCAGCAGTTCTTC,CASRGRGRGQQFF,TRBJ2-1,TRBV21-1,NA,NA
TGTGCCAGCAGGGAAGGGTTGGTCACAGGACTGTTTTTT,CASREGLVTGLFF,TRBJ1-4,TRBV3-1/TRBV3-2,NA,NA
TGTGCCATCAAAGGGGGCCTAGATACGCAGTATTTT,CAIKGGLDTQYF,TRBJ2-3,TRBV10-3,NA,TRBD1
TGCAGTGCTAGTCGGGGAGGGGTTTATAATTCACCCCTCCACTTT,CSASRGGVYNSPLHF,TRBJ1-6,TRBV20-1,NA,NA
TGTGCCAGCAGTGAAGCGGTGGGACAGGGGGGTTACGAGCAGTACTTC,CASSEAVGQGGYEQYF,TRBJ2-7,TRBV6-1,NA,TRBD1
TGCGCCAGCAGCCAAGGGGGATTCGGGGGTAGGGGAGATACGCAGTATTTT,CASSQGGFGGRGDTQYF,TRBJ2-3,TRBV4-1,NA,NA
TGCGCCAGCAGCCTACGGACAGGGGGCGTAGGCTATGGCTACACCTTC,CASSLRTGGVGYGYTF,TRBJ1-2,TRBV5-1,NA,TRBD1
TGTGCCAGCAGCGTCGGGACAGGGGGTGGCTACACCTTC,CASSVGTGGGYTF,TRBJ1-2,TRBV5-6,NA,TRBD1
TGTGCCAGCTCCCTCAATTGGCAGGGGGGAATGAACACTGAAGCTTTCTTT,CASSLNWQGGMNTEAFF,TRBJ1-1,TRBV18,NA,TRBD1
TGTGCCAGCGGACAGGGCCCGCGGGGTGAAAAACTGTTTTTT,CASGQGPRGEKLFF,TRBJ1-4,TRBV6-5,NA,TRBD1
TGTGCCAGCAGATACGGGAACTATGGCTACACCTTC,CASRYGNYGYTF,TRBJ1-2,TRBV3-1/TRBV3-2,NA,NA
TGTGCCAGCAGCCCCGGGAACCCCTCTAACTATGGCTACACCTTC,CASSPGNPSNYGYTF,TRBJ1-2,TRBV5-4,NA,NA
TGCAGCGTCCGGGAATCGGCCAACGAGCAGTACTTC,CSVRESANEQYF,TRBJ2-7,TRBV29-1,NA,NA
TGTGCCACCAGCCTCGGGGGGCTTGGGGCCAACGTCCTGACTTTC,CATSLGGLGANVLTF,TRBJ2-6,TRBV15,few,NA
TGTGCCAGCAGCTCGAGGACAGGGGACACCGGGGAGCTGTTTTTT,CASSSRTGDTGELFF,TRBJ2-2,TRBV7-3,NA,TRBD1
TGTGCCAGCAGCCCCGTACAATCGAGGACCTATAATTCACCCCTCCACTTT,CASSPVQSRTYNSPLHF,TRBJ1-6,TRBV7-2,NA,NA
TGTGCCAGCGGACTGGACAGGACCTTT,CASGLDRTF,TRBJ1-4,TRBV27,NA,TRBD1
TGTGCCACCGGGCCCCCCTGTAACACCATATATTTT,CATGPPCNTIYF,TRBJ1-3,TRBV24-1,NA,NA
TGTGCCAGCAGTGCCAACACAGGGGAGTATGGCTACACCTTC,CASSANTGEYGYTF,TRBJ1-2,TRBV9,NA,TRBD1
TGTGCCAGCAGCGGGACAGCGAACACTGAAGCTTTCTTT,CASSGTANTEAFF,TRBJ1-1,TRBV2,NA,TRBD1
TGCGCCAGCAGTGAAGACAGTAGCTCCTATAATTCACCCCTCCACTTT,CASSEDSSSYNSPLHF,TRBJ1-6,TRBV10-1,NA,NA
TGTGCTAGTGACTCAGGGGACGGAGCCCAGCCCCAGCATTTT,CASDSGDGAQPQHF,TRBJ1-5,TRBV12-5,NA,NA
TGTGCCATCAGTCCTACGACAGGGGTAGAGGAGACCCAGTACTTC,CAISPTTGVEETQYF,TRBJ2-5,TRBV10-3,NA,TRBD1
TGTGCCAGCAGTTTGGACAGGGGAACCTACGAGCAGTACTTC,CASSLDRGTYEQYF,TRBJ2-7,TRBV27,few,TRBD1
TGTGCCAGTAGTATAGGAGGGGGGGGGTTCAATCAGCCCCAGCATTTT,CASSIGGGGFNQPQHF,TRBJ1-5,TRBV19,once,NA
TGCAGCGTCGAGGACAGTGGAGATACGCAGTATTTT,CSVEDSGDTQYF,TRBJ2-3,TRBV29-1,once,NA
TGTGCCAGTAGTGATCAGGGGCTGAATGAAAAACTGTTTTTT,CASSDQGLNEKLFF,TRBJ1-4,TRBV19,once,NA
TGTGCCAGCAGCCAAGTAGCTAGCTCCTACAATGAGCAGTTCTTC,CASSQVASSYNEQFF,TRBJ2-1,TRBV14,NA,NA
TGTGCCAGCATGAGGGGAGGGCACACTGAAGCTTTCTTT,CASMRGGHTEAFF,TRBJ1-1,TRBV25-1,NA,NA
TGTGCCAGCTCACTAGAGCGCGGGGCAGTGAGGGGCGGCTACACCTTC,CASSLERGAVRGGYTF,TRBJ1-2,TRBV18,NA,NA
TGTGCCAGCAGTAATAACAGGGGGCGCGGGTATGGCTACACCTTC,CASSNNRGRGYGYTF,TRBJ1-2,TRBV6-5,NA,TRBD1
TGTGCCAGCAGCGTGAGTAGCGGGGGCGGCACCGGGGAGCTGTTTTTT,CASSVSSGGGTGELFF,TRBJ2-2,TRBV9,NA,TRBD2
TGTGCCAGCAGCTTAGGACAGGGGGTTCAGCCCCAGCATTTT,CASSLGQGVQPQHF,TRBJ1-5,TRBV7-8,NA,TRBD1
TGTGCCAGCAGCCCTAGCGGACAGGGACGGTACACCGGGGAGCTGTTTTTT,CASSPSGQGRYTGELFF,TRBJ2-2,TRBV2,NA,NA
TGTGCCAGCAGTAGATACAGGGCCGAAAGCGAGCAGTACTTC,CASSRYRAESEQYF,TRBJ2-7,TRBV2,NA,NA
TGTGCCAGCAGCTTAATCTCGGGTACGCAGTATTTT,CASSLISGTQYF,TRBJ2-3,TRBV7-6,NA,NA
TGTGCCAGCAAACAGGACGCTGGGGAGCTGTTTTTT,CASKQDAGELFF,TRBJ2-2,TRBV25-1,NA,NA
TGTGCCAGCAGTTTAGGGACAGGATCGCGTGGCTACACCTTC,CASSLGTGSRGYTF,TRBJ1-2,TRBV27,NA,TRBD1
TGTGCCAGCAGCTTCTCCTCAGTGAACACTGAAGCTTTCTTT,CASSFSSVNTEAFF,TRBJ1-1,TRBV7-2,few,NA
TGTGCCAGCAGCTTAAGTCTGGGACTAGCTGGCAATGAGCAGTTCTTC,CASSLSLGLAGNEQFF,TRBJ2-1,TRBV7-3,NA,TRBD2
TGTGCCAGCAGCGTCTCGACAGGGCCCGAAAAACTGTTTTTT,CASSVSTGPEKLFF,TRBJ1-4,TRBV9,NA,TRBD1
TGTGCCAGCAGCGTAGGGAGTGAGGGCTATGGCTACACCTTC,CASSVGSEGYGYTF,TRBJ1-2,TRBV9,NA,NA
TGTGCCACCAGTGACCCGTGGCGGGGGGCCCAAGATACGCAGTATTTT,CATSDPWRGAQDTQYF,TRBJ2-3,TRBV24-1,once,TRBD2
TGTGCCAGTAGTTCTCAGGGGGCCTCCCTCGCCGGGGAGCTGTTTTTT,CASSSQGASLAGELFF,TRBJ2-2,TRBV19,NA,TRBD1
TGCGCCAGCACTGAAAGAGGTTGGAAAATGAACACTGAAGCTTTCTTT,CASTERGWKMNTEAFF,TRBJ1-1,TRBV5-1,NA,NA
TGTGCCAGCAGCAACCGCAGCGGGACACCTAATTACGAGCAGTACTTC,CASSNRSGTPNYEQYF,TRBJ2-7,TRBV7-9,NA,NA
TGCGCCAGCAGCCAAGACAGGACAGACCCCTATGGCTACACCTTC,CASSQDRTDPYGYTF,TRBJ1-2,TRBV4-1,NA,NA